Included here is one TCR beta chain sequence, with context. Cohorts were based on clinical histories the participants reported. What the recovered Cohort 3 donors had was two negative PCRs, clearance, or symptom resolution. Original analysis: Amplification with reference gene primers provided the estimates of nucleated cell counts. Profiling relied on immunoSEQ multiplex PCR, and the TCRdb table lists in-frame clones only, not all of them. V, J and clone size are those of that table, while D and trimming were read from the DNA. The repertoire consists of roughly 150,000 clones, with roughly 84% occurring once and the leading ten covering over 15%. In germline, CDR1 is KGHSH, CDR2 LQKENI. Trimming removed 4 bases from V and 2 bases from J; junction bases left unmatched: 4. There are 15 residues in the CDR3. This specimen belongs to a study of blood T cell repertoires in COVID-19. On the study more broadly: The United States, Italy and Spain supplied acute and convalescent COVID-19 samples.

The sequencing input was PBMCs or T cells enriched from blood (not recorded which). This sequence joins TRBV18 and TRBJ1-5; 8 bases match TRBD1. The sequence was collected from a man aged 60 to 75 who had recovered from COVID-19. For the CDR3, the DNA is TGTGCCAGCTCACTGGACAGGGCCGGCAATCAGCCCCAGCATTTT. Translated, it gives CASSLDRAGNQPQHF.